A selection of T cell receptor beta chains follows, all from one sample in a study of shared clonotypes between healthy human individuals. Generated by immunoSEQ multiplex PCR, the TCRdb table keeps only in-frame clones and is missing some. The sample carries about 1.1 million clones, 60% to 80% recorded once. The sample was memory CD4+ T cells from PBMCs. The receptors derive from a man younger than 30 in good health. Some clones in this sample may be carry-over from other donors' samples. Both conserved end residues are part of each CDR3. Each record gives: V gene, J gene, D gene, CDR3 protein, CDR3 DNA. The D gene is left open where the match is weak.

TRBV11-3	TRBJ2-2	-	CARLRPQVSAGELFF	TGTGCCAGACTTCGTCCTCAGGTTAGCGCCGGGGAGCTGTTTTTT
TRBV7-9	TRBJ1-3	-	CASSLPPGNTIYF	TGTGCCAGCAGTCTCCCTCCAGGAAACACCATATATTTT
TRBV10-3	TRBJ1-3	-	CAISPPGTGGNTIYF	TGTGCCATCAGCCCCCCGGGAACGGGTGGAAACACCATATATTTT
TRBV27	TRBJ1-6	-	CASRILDRNDSPLHF	TGTGCCAGCAGGATATTAGACAGGAACGATTCACCCCTCCACTTT
TRBV5-1	TRBJ2-1	-	CASSWGAGSTNEQFF	TGCGCCAGCAGTTGGGGGGCGGGCTCAACGAATGAGCAGTTCTTC
TRBV5-1	TRBJ1-1	-	CASSIGTPGNTEAFF	TGCGCCAGCAGCATAGGGACTCCTGGGAACACTGAAGCTTTCTTT
TRBV18	TRBJ2-6	-	CASSPPNSGANVLTF	TGTGCCAGCTCACCACCAAACTCTGGGGCCAACGTCCTGACTTTC
TRBV27	TRBJ2-1	-	CASGRQFQTYNEQFF	TGTGCCAGCGGTAGACAGTTTCAAACTTACAATGAGCAGTTCTTC
TRBV9	TRBJ2-3	-	CASTPDGSNYPDTQYF	TGTGCCAGCACCCCCGACGGGTCGAACTACCCAGATACGCAGTATTTT
TRBV7-8	TRBJ2-1	-	CASSSPTAGTYNEQFF	TGTGCCAGCAGCTCCCCGACGGCCGGCACCTACAATGAGCAGTTCTTC